This T cell receptor beta chain is drawn from a study of cytomegalovirus exposure and HLA in healthy donors. Broader study findings: In a later analysis, HLA-C alleles had the fewest associated TCRs, DRB1 alleles the most.

Note on this clone: Its antigen is not identified.

CDR3 length equals 12 residues. Trimming stripped 3 bases from V and 2 bases from J, with 4 bases between. Germline-derived CDR1 and CDR2 are KGHSH and LQKENI. Vbeta (60) and Jbeta (13) primers were used in the PCR. The method was immunoSEQ multiplex PCR; TCRdb's version includes in-frame clones alone and lacks a portion of them. The sample includes around 75,000 clones. This sequence joins TRBV18 and TRBJ2-5; D call uncertain. Sequenced sample: PBMCs. The origin of this receptor is a boy between 5 and 17 years old in good health and CMV-seronegative. CDR3 coding DNA: TGTGCCAGCTCACCGTCACAAGAGACCCAGTACTTC. Its translation: CASSPSQETQYF.